This TCR beta chain derives from a study of blood T cell repertoires in COVID-19. About the study: Acute-phase and convalescent COVID-19 samples originated in the United States, Italy and Spain. Sources were T cells, B-cell-depleted T cells, or PBMCs; the material itself was cDNA or gDNA.

Authors' data handling: Reference gene primer amplification gave nucleated cell count estimates. Some clones are missing from TCRdb's copy, which holds only in-frame ones; the method was immunoSEQ multiplex PCR. V and J calls and clone size are copied from that table; D and trimming were computed from the DNA. The sample yields 150,000 to 200,000 clones, roughly 80% seen once. Source material: peripheral blood. The TCR sequence derives from a man between 50 and 59 years old who had recovered from COVID-19.

This CDR3 is CASSYEYQETQYF. For the CDR3, the DNA is TGTGCCAGCAGTTACGAGTACCAAGAGACCCAGTACTTC. J is TRBJ2-5 and V is TRBV6-5; unclear D gene. Germline CDR1 MNHEY, CDR2 SVGAGI. The CDR3 consists of 13 residues. The ends were cut back, 2 bases at V and 0 bases at J, with 4 bases in the middle.